What follows are 13 T cell receptor beta chains derived from one specimen sequenced in a study of Graves' ophthalmopathy and Graves' hyperthyroidism. RNA transcripts were the template, and TCR beta CDR3 regions were amplified from them. The first-round RT-PCR employed HTBI primers together with the Qiagen OneStep RT-PCR kit. A multiplex PCR was then performed as the second round. TCRdb reprocessed the multiplex PCR reads with MiXCR, giving one entry per CDR3 protein. Of 450,000 to 600,000 distinct CDR3 sequences in the sample, under 45% are singletons; the top ten hold 3.5% to 5%. Material for sequencing was peripheral blood or thyroid tissue (not recorded which). These receptors were obtained from an adult man with Graves' hyperthyroidism.

This clonotype has a count of ten or more. The chain recombines TRBV2 with TRBJ1-1, with D unclear. Trimming left V 4 bases short and J 6 bases short, with 6 bases between. The CDR3 length is 11 residues. Germline CDR1 reads SNHLY; CDR2 reads FYNNEI. The CDR3 reads CASSGWAEAFF. The CDR3 DNA is TGTGCCAGCAGTGGGTGGGCTGAAGCTTTCTTT. Full variable domain (rest looked up from reference TRBV2 and TRBJ1-1): EPEVTQTPSHQVTQMGQEVILRCVPISNHLYFYWYRQILGQKVEFLVSFYNNEISEKSEIFDDQFSVERPDGSNFTLKIRSTKLEDSAMYFCASSGWAEAFFGQGTRLTVV.

The CDR3 sequence: CASGRLALSSGTGELFF. The CDR3 coding sequence is TGTGCCAGCGGAAGACTAGCGCTTAGTTCCGGCACCGGGGAGCTGTTTTTT. This chain uses TRBV6-5 with TRBJ2-2; 8 bases map to TRBD2. The V segment lost 8 bases and the J segment 4 bases; nucleotides outside the gene matches: 15. CDR1 MNHEY and CDR2 SVGAGI come from the germline V gene. The CDR3 loop spans 17 amino acids.

This clonotype was detected ten times or more. This rearrangement joins TRBV25-1 to TRBJ2-7; TRBD2 matches 8 bases. CDR1 is MGHDK, CDR2 SYGVNS, per germline. The length of the CDR3 is 13 residues. V lost 5 bases, J lost 3 bases, and 3 bases stayed unmatched. The CDR3 region is CASSQGLVYEQYF. The CDR3 region has the DNA TGTGCCAGCAGTCAGGGACTAGTCTACGAGCAGTACTTC.

This chain links TRBV7-2 with TRBJ2-3, with D maybe TRBD2 (6 bases). The germline V and J ends were trimmed by 5 bases and 5 bases, with 14 bases remaining between them. Germline CDR1 and CDR2: SGHTA and FQGNSA. The length of the CDR3 is 14 residues. CDR3: CASSRDSIVDTQYF. In DNA, the CDR3 is TGTGCCAGCAGCCGGGACTCCATCGTAGATACGCAGTATTTT.

This clonotype was recorded many times. The chain carries TRBV5-4 and TRBJ1-2; weak D call: TRBD1 (6 bases). The V end was cut by 2 bases, the J end by 2 bases, with 10 bases between. CDR3 size: 14 residues. The germline V gene encodes CDR1 SGHNT and CDR2 YYREEE (reference sequence). CDR3 sequence reads: CASSLLGQNYGYTF. The CDR3 DNA is TGTGCCAGCAGCTTACTCGGACAGAACTATGGCTACACCTTC.

This clonotype was counted ten times or more. At one of its ends the junction is not consistent with the germline gene, which may arise from a read error. V usage is TRBV12-5 and J usage is TRBJ1-2; weak D call: TRBD1 (6 bases). The CDR3 extends over 15 amino acids. The germline V gene encodes CDR1 LGHNT and CDR2 FRNRAP. CDR3 region: CASDLVSTGNYGYTF. The CDR3 DNA sequence: TGTGCTAGTGATTTGGTATCGACAGGAAACTATGGCTACACCTTC.

This clonotype was counted ten times or more. The chain employs TRBV5-1 and TRBJ2-7; D ambiguous. The CDR3 spans 12 residues. Germline V CDR1 and CDR2: SGHRS, YFSETQ. The V and J ends lost 0 bases and 6 bases respectively, with 7 bases between them. CDR3 loop: CASSLGFLEQYF. CDR3 nucleotides: TGCGCCAGCAGCTTGGGGTTCCTCGAGCAGTACTTC.

The chain couples TRBV9 to TRBJ2-3, with D possibly TRBD2 on 7 matching bases. Germline loops: CDR1 SGDLS, CDR2 YYNGEE. V was clipped by 5 bases and J by 3 bases, with 13 bases between them. There are 14 residues in the CDR3. The CDR3 here is CASRTRGGTDTQYF. The DNA of the CDR3 is TGTGCCAGCAGAACGAGGGGGGGAACAGATACGCAGTATTTT.

This clonotype was counted once. One junction end does not reproduce the germline sequence, and a read error may be involved. V is TRBV20-1 and J is TRBJ1-1; tentatively, D is TRBD1 (6 bases). This CDR3 comprises 15 residues. Germline CDR1 DFQATT, CDR2 SNEGSKA (reference sequence). The CDR3 sequence is CSASGAPVGDTEAFF. The CDR3 region has the DNA TGCAGTGCTAGTGGGGCCCCCGTAGGGGACACCGAAGCTTTCTTT.

This clonotype has at least ten counts. CDR3 DNA sequence: TGCAGTGCTAGATCTACGGGACAGCTCTATGGCTACACCTTC. This translates into CSARSTGQLYGYTF. The chain recombines TRBV20-1 with TRBJ1-2; 7 nucleotides match TRBD1. The CDR3 consists of 14 residues. The trim removed 2 bases at V and 4 bases at J, leaving 7 bases unmatched. Germline CDR1 DFQATT, CDR2 SNEGSKA (reference sequence).

The sample holds a few counts of this clonotype. The chain employs TRBV7-2 and TRBJ2-3; D uncertain. V was cut by 0 bases and J by 6 bases, with 13 bases left in between. Germline CDR1 reads SGHTA; CDR2 reads FQGNSA. The CDR3 is 15 residues long. In DNA form, the CDR3 reads TGTGCCAGCAGCTTAGCTCTGGCGGCAACGGATACGCAGTATTTT. Protein product: CASSLALAATDTQYF.

This clonotype was observed many times. The chain carries TRBV2 and TRBJ2-7; a possible D gene is TRBD2 (6 bases). The CDR3 is 14 residues long. The germline V gene encodes CDR1 SNHLY and CDR2 FYNNEI. V dropped 8 bases and J dropped 2 bases, with 16 bases sitting between them. CDR3 sequence: CASLGGTLTYEQYF. DNA for the CDR3: TGTGCCAGCCTAGGCGGGACTCTAACCTACGAGCAGTACTTC.

Ten or more counts support this clonotype. The chain links TRBV12-3 or TRBV12-4 to TRBJ2-5, with 9 bases aligning to TRBD1. Trimming removed 5 bases from V and 4 bases from J; junction bases left unmatched: 11. The CDR3 is 16 amino acids. The CDR3 sequence: CASSISGNRGRETQYF. CDR3 coding DNA: TGTGCCAGCAGTATTTCCGGGAACAGGGGGCGAGAGACCCAGTACTTC.